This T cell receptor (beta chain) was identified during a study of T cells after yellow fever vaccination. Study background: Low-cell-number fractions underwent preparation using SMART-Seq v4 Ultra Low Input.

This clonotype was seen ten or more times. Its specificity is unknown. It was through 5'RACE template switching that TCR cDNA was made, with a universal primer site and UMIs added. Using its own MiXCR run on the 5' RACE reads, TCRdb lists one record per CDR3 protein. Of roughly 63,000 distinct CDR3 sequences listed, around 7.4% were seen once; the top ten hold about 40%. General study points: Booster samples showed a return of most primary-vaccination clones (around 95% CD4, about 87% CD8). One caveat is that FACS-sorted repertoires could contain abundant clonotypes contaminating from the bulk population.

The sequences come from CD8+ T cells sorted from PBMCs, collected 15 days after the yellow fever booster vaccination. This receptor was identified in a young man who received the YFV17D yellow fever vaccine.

This chain's CDR3 is CASIPGGEGLMDTQYF. The CDR3 bases are TGTGCCAGCATTCCTGGAGGGGAGGGCCTGATGGATACGCAGTATTTT. The V gene is TRBV7-9, the J gene TRBJ2-3, with 7 bases aligning to TRBD2. J gave up 6 bases and V 7 bases, and 16 bases lay outside the gene matches. CDR3 length equals 16 residues. Germline assignment: CDR1 SEHNR and CDR2 FQNEAQ (reference sequence).